The next 10 T cell receptor beta chains were all read from a single sample in a study of cytomegalovirus exposure and HLA in healthy donors (dated 2017 in TCRdb). The library was built by means of the immunoSEQ multiplex PCR assay. A mixture of 60 forward primers for TCR Vbeta segments and 13 reverse primers for TCR Jbeta segments was used in the multiplex PCR. TCRdb obtained this table from immuneACCESS and retained in-frame rearrangements with V and J assigned. These tables miss some clones; where compared with another copy, unresolved V genes account for less than half of the shortfall, and the remainder is unexplained. This sample lists 110,000 to 150,000 clones; around two thirds were detected once. The top ten constitute about 2% of the sample. The specimen was PBMCs. The receptors were gathered from a woman aged 60-70 years in good health and CMV-seropositive.

The chain has TRBV15 and TRBJ2-6, with unresolved D. The CDR3 consists of 15 residues. From germline, CDR1 is LNHNV and CDR2 YYDKDF (reference sequence). Trimming took 2 bases from V and 1 from J, leaving 6 bases between them. The CDR3 region has the DNA TGTGCCACCAGCAGAACACCGTCTGGGGCCAACGTCCTGACTTTC. Translated, it gives CATSRTPSGANVLTF.

The CDR3 here is CASSLVRDQPQHF. CDR3 coding DNA: TGTGCCAGCAGTTTAGTGCGGGATCAGCCCCAGCATTTT. The chain joins TRBV27 to TRBJ1-5; no definite D call. Germline CDR1 MNHEY, CDR2 SMNVEV (reference sequence). V gave up 2 bases and J gave up 5 bases, with 7 bases separating them. The CDR3 has 13 amino acids.

V gene TRBV18 combines with J gene TRBJ2-2, with D perhaps matching TRBD2 (5 bases). V gave up 6 bases and J gave up 7 bases, with 21 bases separating them. This CDR3 spans 16 amino acids. Germline V lookup: CDR1 KGHSH, CDR2 LQKENI. The CDR3: CASSLNGLATGGELFF. In nucleotides, the CDR3 is TGTGCCAGCTCGCTCAACGGTCTAGCAACCGGCGGGGAGCTGTTTTTT.

Only a few counts were recorded for this clone. The chain couples TRBV28 to TRBJ1-5; possibly TRBD1 for D (6 bases). The CDR3 length is 13 residues. Germline V gives CDR1 MDHEN, CDR2 SYDVKM. Trimming stripped 5 bases from V and 2 bases from J, with 7 bases between. CDR3 nucleotide sequence: TGTGCCAGCAGTCACAGGGGCAATCAGCCCCAGCATTTT. This gives the protein CASSHRGNQPQHF.

This sequence joins TRBV19 and TRBJ2-2, with 7 bases lining up with TRBD1. The CDR3 runs to 16 residues. With 3 bases clipped from V and 4 bases from J, the junction kept 8 bases outside the gene matches. The germline gives CDR1 LNHDA, CDR2 SQIVND (reference sequence). For the CDR3, the DNA is TGTGCCAGTAGTATGAGACAGGGCTTAACCACCGGGGAGCTGTTTTTT. Its protein product is CASSMRQGLTTGELFF.

This clone showed up just once. The V gene is TRBV10-2, the J gene TRBJ2-7; 7 bases agree with TRBD1. Per germline, CDR1 WSHSY and CDR2 SAAADI. CDR3 size: 13 residues. Trimming cost V 6 bases and J 1 base; bases outside gene matches: 3. This CDR3 reads CASRETGSYEQYF. The CDR3, as DNA: TGCGCCAGCAGGGAGACAGGGTCCTACGAGCAGTACTTC.

This clone came up a few times. The CDR3 is CASKQDPTDTQYF. The CDR3 DNA is TGTGCCAGTAAACAGGACCCCACAGATACGCAGTATTTT. The chain combines TRBV19 with TRBJ2-3, with D possibly matching TRBD1 (5 bases). CDR3 length: 13 amino acids. CDR1 is LNHDA, CDR2 SQIVND, per germline (reference sequence). Trimming removed 7 bases from V and 2 bases from J, with 10 bases in between.

The chain joins TRBV25-1 to TRBJ1-4; maybe TRBD1 (6 bases). There are 14 residues in the CDR3. Germline V gene lookup returns CDR1 MGHDK and CDR2 SYGVNS. V lost 1 base to trimming and J lost 8 bases, with 11 bases between them. The CDR3 reads CASSESGGGEKLFF. Here the CDR3 DNA reads TGTGCCAGCAGTGAATCGGGAGGGGGGGAAAAACTGTTTTTT.

V usage is TRBV2 and J usage is TRBJ2-3; D is perhaps TRBD1 (6 bases). The length of the CDR3 is 15 residues. Trimming removed 6 bases at V and 9 bases at J, with 22 bases between. CDR1 and CDR2 from the germline V gene are SNHLY and FYNNEI. CDR3 DNA: TGTGCCAGCAGCAGACAGGACAGTGTTCAGGGAACGCAGTATTTT. Protein sequence: CASSRQDSVQGTQYF. Full variable domain (missing parts from reference TRBV2 and TRBJ2-3): EPEVTQTPSHQVTQMGQEVILRCVPISNHLYFYWYRQILGQKVEFLVSFYNNEISEKSEIFDDQFSVERPDGSNFTLKIRSTKLEDSAMYFCASSRQDSVQGTQYFGPGTRLTVL.

The V gene is TRBV5-1, the J gene TRBJ2-1, with D perhaps matching TRBD1 (5 bases). V lost 6 bases, J lost 2 bases, and 12 bases lay in between. Germline V lookup: CDR1 SGHRS, CDR2 YFSETQ. This CDR3 comprises 14 residues. The CDR3 sequence: CASKGRVTYNEQFF. The CDR3 DNA is TGCGCCAGCAAGGGCAGGGTGACCTACAATGAGCAGTTCTTC. The full variable domain, with the rest looked up from reference TRBV5-1 and TRBJ2-1, is KAGVTQTPRYLIKTRGQQVTLSCSPISGHRSVSWYQQTPGQGLQFLFEYFSETQRNKGNFPGRFSGRQFSNSRSEMNVSTLELGDSALYLCASKGRVTYNEQFFGPGTRLTVL.